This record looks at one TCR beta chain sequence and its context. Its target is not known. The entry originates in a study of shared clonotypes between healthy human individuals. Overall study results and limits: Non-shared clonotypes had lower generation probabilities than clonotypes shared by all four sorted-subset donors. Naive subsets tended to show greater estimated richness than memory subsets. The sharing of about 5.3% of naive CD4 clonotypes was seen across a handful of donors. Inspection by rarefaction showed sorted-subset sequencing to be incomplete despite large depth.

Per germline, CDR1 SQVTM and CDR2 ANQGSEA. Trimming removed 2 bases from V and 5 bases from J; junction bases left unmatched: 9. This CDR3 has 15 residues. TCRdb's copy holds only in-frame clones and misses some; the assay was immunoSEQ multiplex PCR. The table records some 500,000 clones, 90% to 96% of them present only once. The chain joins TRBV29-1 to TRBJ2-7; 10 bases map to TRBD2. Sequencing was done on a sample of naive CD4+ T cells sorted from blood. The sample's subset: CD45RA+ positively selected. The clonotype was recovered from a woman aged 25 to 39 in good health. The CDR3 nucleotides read TGCAGCGTTGAACGGCGGCTAGCGGGAGCCCACGAGCAGTACTTC. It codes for CSVERRLAGAHEQYF.